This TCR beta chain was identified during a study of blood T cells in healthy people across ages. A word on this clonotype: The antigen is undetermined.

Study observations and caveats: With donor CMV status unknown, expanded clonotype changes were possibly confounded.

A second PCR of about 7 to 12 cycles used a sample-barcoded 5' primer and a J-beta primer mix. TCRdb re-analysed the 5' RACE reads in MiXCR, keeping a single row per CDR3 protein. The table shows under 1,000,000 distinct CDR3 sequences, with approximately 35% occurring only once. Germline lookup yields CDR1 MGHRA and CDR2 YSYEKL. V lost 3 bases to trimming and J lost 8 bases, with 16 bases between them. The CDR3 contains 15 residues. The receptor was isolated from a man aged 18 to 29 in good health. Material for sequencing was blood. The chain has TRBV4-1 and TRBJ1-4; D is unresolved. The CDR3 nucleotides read TGCGCCAGCAGCCACCGGGCCCTGGGAAACGAAAAACTGTTTTTT. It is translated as CASSHRALGNEKLFF.